This passage covers 5 T cell receptor beta chains from one sample sequenced in a study of blood T cell repertoires in COVID-19. Clones were sequenced by immunoSEQ multiplex PCR, and TCRdb holds only the in-frame ones, with some missing. The sample has over 250,000 clones, approximately 90% seen once. The sequenced sample consisted of PBMCs or T cells enriched from blood (not recorded which). The receptors derive from a woman aged 55-69 years in a cohort exposed to, infected with or recovered from COVID-19 (not recorded which).

The chain links TRBV19 to TRBJ1-5; D not resolved. Per the germline V gene, CDR1 is LNHDA and CDR2 is SQIVND (reference sequence). V was pared by 1 base and J by 0 bases, with 10 bases between. The CDR3 consists of 16 residues. The chain's CDR3 is CASSIGARRSNQPQHF. Written as DNA, the CDR3 is TGTGCCAGTAGTATAGGGGCAAGACGTAGCAATCAGCCCCAGCATTTT.

The chain links TRBV6-2 or TRBV6-3 to TRBJ1-1; unclear D gene. CDR3 size: 13 residues. Trimming removed 2 bases from V and 0 bases from J, with 4 bases in between. Germline CDR1 MNHEY, CDR2 SVGEGT. The CDR3 region has the DNA TGTGCCAGCAGTTACAGCCTGAACACTGAAGCTTTCTTT. Amino acid sequence: CASSYSLNTEAFF.

The chain recombines TRBV7-9 with TRBJ2-7; 7 nucleotides line up with TRBD2. V trimming: 1 base; J trimming: 3 bases; junction bases outside the gene matches: 0. Germline V CDR1 and CDR2: SEHNR, FQNEAQ (reference sequence). This CDR3 is built from 13 residues. The CDR3 spells CASSLGDYYEQYF. The DNA for the CDR3 is TGTGCCAGCAGCTTAGGGGACTACTACGAGCAGTACTTC.

This sequence joins TRBV19 and TRBJ1-3; TRBD1 matches at 10 bases. CDR3 length equals 16 residues. CDR1 LNHDA and CDR2 SQIVND come from the germline V gene (reference sequence). V lost 5 bases and J lost 2; bases outside the gene matches: 6. CDR3 in DNA: TGTGCCAGTAGTTCTCGGACAGGGGGAGCTGGAAACACCATATATTTT. Translation: CASSSRTGGAGNTIYF.

The chain couples TRBV27 to TRBJ2-1, with 7 bases lining up with TRBD2. Germline CDR1 reads MNHEY; CDR2 reads SMNVEV (reference sequence). V was pared by 2 bases and J by 6 bases, with 1 base of the junction left unmatched. The CDR3 consists of 13 residues. CDR3 in DNA: TGTGCCAGCAGTTTAGCGGGAGTCAATGAGCAGTTCTTC. It yields the protein CASSLAGVNEQFF.